This TCR beta chain comes out of a study of T cells in women clearing cervical HPV infection. Sequencing was performed with immunoSEQ multiplex PCR; in TCRdb, only in-frame clones are kept and a portion is missing. The table lists about 32,000 clones. This CDR3 contains 13 residues. Germline values: CDR1 SGHDT, CDR2 YYEEEE. Unmatched junction bases numbered 6, after V lost 5 bases and J lost 8 bases. About this clone: The target antigen is unknown. The DNA ends 3 residues before the CDR3 does, and the rest of the CDR3 is filled in from the germline J gene.

Findings of the study overall: Associations may precede or follow infection; HPV-specific or memory T cells were not isolated. CIN3+ cases had significantly higher TCR richness than controls; evenness did not differ.

The chain couples TRBV5-6 to TRBJ2-2; 7 bases map to TRBD2. The clonotype comes from a woman between 18 and 75 years old with a cervical HPV16 infection that either progressed to CIN3+ or cleared (not recorded which). The sample consisted of blood buffy coat. CDR3 DNA, as far as it was read: TGTGCCAGCAGTCTGGCGGGGGTAGGGGAG. It encodes CASSLAGVGE. In full, the CDR3 is CASSLAGVGELFF.